This T cell receptor beta chain was sequenced during a study of shared clonotypes between healthy human individuals. Germline-derived CDR1 and CDR2 are MNHEY and SMNVEV (reference sequence). This CDR3 spans 14 amino acids. The V and J ends lost 2 bases and 7 bases respectively, with 15 bases between them. Assay runs were performed at deep level. Method: immunoSEQ multiplex PCR; TCRdb's copy keeps in-frame clones and lacks some. The profile shows approximately 740,000 clones, approximately 79% of them singletons. General study findings and limits: In several donors, about 5% of naive CD4 clonotypes appeared in common.

On this clone itself: As yet, its antigen is unknown.

The chain is built from TRBV27 and TRBJ2-7, with D possibly being TRBD2 (5 bases). Source material: memory CD4+ T cells sorted from blood. Indicated subset: CD45RA-negative fraction. This receptor was taken from a woman aged 25 to 39 in good health. The CDR3 loop is CASSLKYGTGEQYF. In nucleotides, the CDR3 is TGTGCCAGCAGTTTAAAGTATGGTACGGGGGAGCAGTACTTC.